A selection of T cell receptor beta chains follows, all from one sample in a study of T cell changes during pregnancy in multiple sclerosis. Generated by immunoSEQ multiplex PCR, the TCRdb table keeps only in-frame clones and is missing some. The table lists under 30,000 clones, about 92% of them singletons, with 0.43% in the top ten. Specimen: CD4+ T cells from peripheral blood mononuclear cells, collected after pregnancy. The receptors come from a female donor with multiple sclerosis, enrolled in a pregnancy study. CDR3s include the opening cysteine and the closing phenylalanine or tryptophan. The order of the fields is V gene, J gene, CDR3 length, D gene, clone size, CDR3 DNA, CDR3 protein. D genes are given only for firm matches. Clone size appears in some rows only: once, few, many, or a class for an expanded clone.

v_call: TRBV27; j_call: TRBJ1-5; cdr3_length: 14; d_call: -; clone_size: -; cdr3_nt: TGTGCCAGCAGTTTTTGGGGGGGCAATCAGCCCCAGCATTTT; cdr3_aa: CASSFWGGNQPQHF
v_call: TRBV7-5; j_call: TRBJ1-5; cdr3_length: 16; d_call: -; clone_size: -; cdr3_nt: TGTGTCAGAAGTCGCCAGGGAAGGGGACTCCATCAGCCCCAGCATTTT; cdr3_aa: CVRSRQGRGLHQPQHF
v_call: TRBV5-1; j_call: TRBJ2-3; cdr3_length: 15; d_call: -; clone_size: -; cdr3_nt: TGCGCCAGCAGCGGGCGCGGGACGGATACAGATACGCAGTATTTT; cdr3_aa: CASSGRGTDTDTQYF
v_call: TRBV5-1; j_call: TRBJ2-7; cdr3_length: 13; d_call: TRBD1; clone_size: -; cdr3_nt: TGCGCCAGCAGCTTGGGGACAGGGGAGGTGCAGTACTTC; cdr3_aa: CASSLGTGEVQYF
v_call: TRBV25-1; j_call: TRBJ1-3; cdr3_length: 11; d_call: -; clone_size: -; cdr3_nt: TGTGCCAGCAGTGAATGGGAACAGGAATATTTT; cdr3_aa: CASSEWEQEYF
v_call: TRBV18; j_call: TRBJ1-2; cdr3_length: 13; d_call: TRBD1; clone_size: -; cdr3_nt: TGTGCCAGCTCACCCGACAGGGATTATGGCTACACCTTC; cdr3_aa: CASSPDRDYGYTF
v_call: TRBV30; j_call: TRBJ2-5; cdr3_length: 13; d_call: -; clone_size: -; cdr3_nt: TGTGCCTGGAGTGTCGGAGGGCAAGAGACCCAGTACTTC; cdr3_aa: CAWSVGGQETQYF
v_call: TRBV7-2; j_call: TRBJ2-1; cdr3_length: 17; d_call: TRBD2; clone_size: -; cdr3_nt: TGTGCCAGCAGCCAGAGCCGGACTAGCGGGAGACTCAATGAGCAGTTCTTC; cdr3_aa: CASSQSRTSGRLNEQFF
v_call: TRBV18; j_call: TRBJ1-2; cdr3_length: 15; d_call: TRBD1; clone_size: few; cdr3_nt: TGTGCCAGCTCACCGGGACAGGGAAAGGATTATGGCTACACCTTC; cdr3_aa: CASSPGQGKDYGYTF
v_call: TRBV9; j_call: TRBJ1-1; cdr3_length: 18; d_call: -; clone_size: -; cdr3_nt: TGTGCCAGCAGCAAGACGACTGGATGGGGGCGGCAGGGGACTGAAGCTTTCTTT; cdr3_aa: CASSKTTGWGRQGTEAFF
v_call: TRBV7-3; j_call: TRBJ1-2; cdr3_length: 14; d_call: -; clone_size: -; cdr3_nt: TGTGCCAGCAGCTTTAATAGCGGGCAGGAGGGCTACACCTTC; cdr3_aa: CASSFNSGQEGYTF
v_call: TRBV19; j_call: TRBJ2-7; cdr3_length: 13; d_call: -; clone_size: -; cdr3_nt: TGTGCCAGTAGTCTAATACAGGGCTACGAGCAGTACTTC; cdr3_aa: CASSLIQGYEQYF
v_call: TRBV9; j_call: TRBJ1-4; cdr3_length: 16; d_call: -; clone_size: -; cdr3_nt: TGTGCCAGCAGCCCCTTGAGGGCGGTAACTAATGAAAAACTGTTTTTT; cdr3_aa: CASSPLRAVTNEKLFF
v_call: TRBV30; j_call: TRBJ1-1; cdr3_length: 13; d_call: -; clone_size: -; cdr3_nt: TGTGCCTGGAGCCTCGAGGTTTGGACTGAAGCTTTCTTT; cdr3_aa: CAWSLEVWTEAFF
v_call: TRBV5-1; j_call: TRBJ2-1; cdr3_length: 14; d_call: TRBD2; clone_size: -; cdr3_nt: TGCGCCAGCAGCTTACCGGGACTATACAATGAGCAGCTCTTC; cdr3_aa: CASSLPGLYNEQLF
v_call: TRBV9; j_call: TRBJ2-3; cdr3_length: 12; d_call: -; clone_size: -; cdr3_nt: TGTGCCAGCAGCACTCGCACAGATACGCAGTATTTT; cdr3_aa: CASSTRTDTQYF
v_call: TRBV2; j_call: TRBJ2-7; cdr3_length: 13; d_call: TRBD2; clone_size: -; cdr3_nt: TGTGCCAGCCGGACTAGCGGGAGGGGCGAGCAGTACTTC; cdr3_aa: CASRTSGRGEQYF
v_call: TRBV6-6; j_call: TRBJ2-5; cdr3_length: 12; d_call: -; clone_size: -; cdr3_nt: TGTGCCAGCAGTTACCGGGGAGAGACCCAGTACTTC; cdr3_aa: CASSYRGETQYF
v_call: TRBV7-2; j_call: TRBJ2-3; cdr3_length: 15; d_call: -; clone_size: once; cdr3_nt: TGTGCCAGCAGCTTAGGCGCCGCGCGCACAGATACGCAGTATTTT; cdr3_aa: CASSLGAARTDTQYF
v_call: TRBV6-6; j_call: TRBJ1-6; cdr3_length: 14; d_call: -; clone_size: few; cdr3_nt: TGTGCCACCAATGGGGGCAGGGAGAATTCACCCCTCCACTTT; cdr3_aa: CATNGGRENSPLHF
v_call: TRBV7-6; j_call: TRBJ1-2; cdr3_length: 14; d_call: TRBD1; clone_size: -; cdr3_nt: TGTGCCAGCAGGCCGACAGGGTTGAGCTATGGCTACACCTTC; cdr3_aa: CASRPTGLSYGYTF
v_call: TRBV5-1; j_call: TRBJ2-4; cdr3_length: 12; d_call: -; clone_size: -; cdr3_nt: TGCGCCAGCCCCGCGGGGCAAAACATTCAGTACTTC; cdr3_aa: CASPAGQNIQYF
v_call: TRBV9; j_call: TRBJ2-7; cdr3_length: 14; d_call: TRBD2; clone_size: -; cdr3_nt: TGTGCCAGCAGCGTAGGGGAGGGCGCCTACGAGCAGTACTTC; cdr3_aa: CASSVGEGAYEQYF
v_call: TRBV4-2; j_call: TRBJ1-5; cdr3_length: 15; d_call: -; clone_size: few; cdr3_nt: TGTGCCAGCAGCCCCAGCGAACCGGATCTCGTTCCCCAGCATTTT; cdr3_aa: CASSPSEPDLVPQHF
v_call: TRBV5-8; j_call: TRBJ2-1; cdr3_length: 15; d_call: TRBD1; clone_size: -; cdr3_nt: TGTGCCAGCAGCCCCGGACAGGGTAGATACAATGAGCAGTTCTTC; cdr3_aa: CASSPGQGRYNEQFF
v_call: TRBV5-6; j_call: TRBJ2-1; cdr3_length: 13; d_call: TRBD2; clone_size: few; cdr3_nt: TGTGCCAGCAGCTTGATACTAGCGCAGAGTCAGTTCTTC; cdr3_aa: CASSLILAQSQFF
v_call: TRBV7-9; j_call: TRBJ1-2; cdr3_length: 13; d_call: -; clone_size: -; cdr3_nt: TGTGCCAGCAGCTTGACAGAACTCTATGGCTACACCTTC; cdr3_aa: CASSLTELYGYTF
v_call: TRBV7-9; j_call: TRBJ1-5; cdr3_length: 15; d_call: -; clone_size: -; cdr3_nt: TGTGCCAGCAGCTTGGGGTCGGGAGGGGATCAGCCCCAGCATTTT; cdr3_aa: CASSLGSGGDQPQHF
v_call: TRBV6-5; j_call: TRBJ1-2; cdr3_length: 14; d_call: TRBD1; clone_size: -; cdr3_nt: TGTGCCAGCAGTTACCGACAGGGAAGGCATGGCTACACCTTC; cdr3_aa: CASSYRQGRHGYTF
v_call: TRBV7-2; j_call: TRBJ1-2; cdr3_length: 15; d_call: -; clone_size: -; cdr3_nt: TGTGCCAGCAGCTTAGAGGTGGGGCCCGGCTATGGCTACACCTTC; cdr3_aa: CASSLEVGPGYGYTF
v_call: TRBV6-5; j_call: TRBJ1-1; cdr3_length: 13; d_call: TRBD1; clone_size: -; cdr3_nt: TGTGCCAGCAGTTACTCCGGGACAGGGACGTCTTTCTTT; cdr3_aa: CASSYSGTGTSFF
v_call: TRBV5-4; j_call: TRBJ2-3; cdr3_length: 18; d_call: TRBD2; clone_size: -; cdr3_nt: TGTGCCAGCAGCCGTATGACCGGGACTAGCGGTAGCACAGATACGCAGTATTTT; cdr3_aa: CASSRMTGTSGSTDTQYF
v_call: TRBV7-6; j_call: TRBJ1-3; cdr3_length: 16; d_call: -; clone_size: -; cdr3_nt: TGTGCCAGCAGCCCAGGCGTTCAGGGAAGTGGAAACACCATATATTTT; cdr3_aa: CASSPGVQGSGNTIYF
v_call: TRBV12-5; j_call: TRBJ2-3; cdr3_length: 17; d_call: TRBD2; clone_size: -; cdr3_nt: TGTGCTAGTGGTTCCCCTTCTCGCGGGGGGGCCGGAGATACGCAGTATTTT; cdr3_aa: CASGSPSRGGAGDTQYF
v_call: TRBV18; j_call: TRBJ1-1; cdr3_length: 15; d_call: -; clone_size: -; cdr3_nt: TGTGCCAGCTCACCACCGGATCCCGAGGGCACTGAAGCTTTCTTT; cdr3_aa: CASSPPDPEGTEAFF
v_call: TRBV19; j_call: TRBJ1-1; cdr3_length: 10; d_call: -; clone_size: -; cdr3_nt: TGTGCCAGTAGTATGCGTGAAGCTTTCTTT; cdr3_aa: CASSMREAFF
v_call: TRBV6-1; j_call: TRBJ1-6; cdr3_length: 16; d_call: -; clone_size: -; cdr3_nt: TGTGCCAGCAGTGACTACAGGAACTACTATAATTCACCCCTCCACTTT; cdr3_aa: CASSDYRNYYNSPLHF
v_call: TRBV6-1; j_call: TRBJ1-2; cdr3_length: 12; d_call: -; clone_size: few; cdr3_nt: TGTGCCAGCAGTGAAGATCGTAGAGGCTACACCTTC; cdr3_aa: CASSEDRRGYTF
v_call: TRBV18; j_call: TRBJ1-4; cdr3_length: 16; d_call: -; clone_size: -; cdr3_nt: TGTGCCAGCTCACCAACGGTCGGTCCGTTAGTTGAAAAACTGTTTTTT; cdr3_aa: CASSPTVGPLVEKLFF
v_call: TRBV12-5; j_call: TRBJ1-3; cdr3_length: 15; d_call: -; clone_size: once; cdr3_nt: TGTGCTAGTGGTTTCGGGATCCTCTCTGGAAACACCATATATTTT; cdr3_aa: CASGFGILSGNTIYF
v_call: TRBV19; j_call: TRBJ2-6; cdr3_length: 15; d_call: -; clone_size: -; cdr3_nt: TGTGCCACCACCACCATCACATCTGGGGCCAACGTCCTGACTTTC; cdr3_aa: CATTTITSGANVLTF
v_call: TRBV6-1; j_call: TRBJ2-1; cdr3_length: 15; d_call: -; clone_size: -; cdr3_nt: TGTGCCAGCAGGGGGAGCGCGAGCTCCTACAATGAGCAGTTCTTC; cdr3_aa: CASRGSASSYNEQFF
v_call: TRBV19; j_call: TRBJ1-5; cdr3_length: 12; d_call: -; clone_size: once; cdr3_nt: TGTGCCAGTAGCTTACAGGATCAGCCCCAGCATTTT; cdr3_aa: CASSLQDQPQHF
v_call: TRBV27; j_call: TRBJ2-6; cdr3_length: 16; d_call: TRBD1; clone_size: -; cdr3_nt: TGTGCCAGCAGCTTCGACAGGGGGCCAGGGGCCAACGTCCTGACTTTC; cdr3_aa: CASSFDRGPGANVLTF
v_call: TRBV19; j_call: TRBJ1-1; cdr3_length: 14; d_call: TRBD1; clone_size: -; cdr3_nt: TGTGCCAGTAGTATCGACAGGGGGCGCCCTGAAGCTTTCTTT; cdr3_aa: CASSIDRGRPEAFF
v_call: TRBV10-3; j_call: TRBJ2-1; cdr3_length: 19; d_call: -; clone_size: -; cdr3_nt: TGTGCCATCACCCACTTAAAGGGCACCCAGGGGGGTGTCATTGATGAGCAGTTCTTC; cdr3_aa: CAITHLKGTQGGVIDEQFF
v_call: TRBV12-5; j_call: TRBJ2-5; cdr3_length: 15; d_call: TRBD2; clone_size: -; cdr3_nt: TGTGCTAGTGGTCGAGGGACTAGCGGGGATGAGACCCAGTACTTC; cdr3_aa: CASGRGTSGDETQYF
v_call: TRBV9; j_call: TRBJ2-1; cdr3_length: 19; d_call: TRBD2; clone_size: -; cdr3_nt: TGTGCCAGCAGCGTAGCTACTAGTACTGGGCTAGCGGGCTACAATGAGCAGTTCTTC; cdr3_aa: CASSVATSTGLAGYNEQFF
v_call: TRBV10-3; j_call: TRBJ2-7; cdr3_length: 14; d_call: -; clone_size: -; cdr3_nt: TGTGCCATCAGTGGGCCAGCGGCCTCCTACGAGCAGTACTTC; cdr3_aa: CAISGPAASYEQYF
v_call: TRBV19; j_call: TRBJ2-7; cdr3_length: 14; d_call: -; clone_size: -; cdr3_nt: TGTGCCAGTAGTAAGCAGCGTTACCCGTACGAGCAGTACTTC; cdr3_aa: CASSKQRYPYEQYF
v_call: TRBV5-5; j_call: TRBJ2-1; cdr3_length: 15; d_call: TRBD1; clone_size: once; cdr3_nt: TGTGCCAGCAGCTTGGGTCAGGGGGCAGGCAATGAGCAGTTCTTC; cdr3_aa: CASSLGQGAGNEQFF
v_call: TRBV30; j_call: TRBJ2-5; cdr3_length: 17; d_call: TRBD2; clone_size: -; cdr3_nt: TGTGCCTGGAGTATGGGACTAGCGGGGGGGCGGTCGAAGACCCAGTACTTC; cdr3_aa: CAWSMGLAGGRSKTQYF
v_call: TRBV7-9; j_call: TRBJ1-1; cdr3_length: 14; d_call: TRBD1; clone_size: -; cdr3_nt: TGTGCCAGCAGCATGGGACAGCAGAACACTGAAGCTTTCTTT; cdr3_aa: CASSMGQQNTEAFF